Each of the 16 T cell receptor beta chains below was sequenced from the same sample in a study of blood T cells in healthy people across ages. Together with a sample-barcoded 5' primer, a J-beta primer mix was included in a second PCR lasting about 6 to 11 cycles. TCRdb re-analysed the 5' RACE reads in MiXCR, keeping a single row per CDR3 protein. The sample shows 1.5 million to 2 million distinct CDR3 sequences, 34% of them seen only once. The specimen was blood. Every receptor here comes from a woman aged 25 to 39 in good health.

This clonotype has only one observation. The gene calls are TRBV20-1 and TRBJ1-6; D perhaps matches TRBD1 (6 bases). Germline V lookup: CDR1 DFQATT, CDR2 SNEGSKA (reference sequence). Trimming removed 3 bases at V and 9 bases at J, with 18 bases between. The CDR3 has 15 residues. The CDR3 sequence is CSASKDTGFGSPLHF. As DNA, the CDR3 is TGCAGTGCTAGTAAAGACACAGGGTTTGGTTCACCCCTCCACTTT.

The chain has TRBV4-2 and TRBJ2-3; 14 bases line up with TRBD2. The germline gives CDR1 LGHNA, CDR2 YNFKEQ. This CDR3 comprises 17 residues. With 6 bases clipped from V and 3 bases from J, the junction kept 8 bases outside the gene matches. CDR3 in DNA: TGTGCCAGCAGGCCAACCGGGACTAGCGGGAGAACAGATACGCAGTATTTT. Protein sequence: CASRPTGTSGRTDTQYF.

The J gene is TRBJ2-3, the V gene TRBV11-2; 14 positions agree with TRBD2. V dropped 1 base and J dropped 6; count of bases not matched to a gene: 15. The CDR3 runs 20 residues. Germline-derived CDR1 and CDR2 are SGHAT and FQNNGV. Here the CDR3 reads CASSLVGLAGGSLYTDTQYF. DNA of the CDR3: TGTGCCAGCAGCTTAGTAGGACTAGCGGGGGGCTCTTTATACACGGATACGCAGTATTTT.

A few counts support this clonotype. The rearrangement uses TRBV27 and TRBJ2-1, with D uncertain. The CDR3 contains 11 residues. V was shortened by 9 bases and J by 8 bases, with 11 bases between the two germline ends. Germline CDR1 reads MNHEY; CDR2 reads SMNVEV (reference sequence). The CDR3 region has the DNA TGTGCCAGTCCAGAGAGCGATGAGCAGTTCTTC. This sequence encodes CASPESDEQFF.

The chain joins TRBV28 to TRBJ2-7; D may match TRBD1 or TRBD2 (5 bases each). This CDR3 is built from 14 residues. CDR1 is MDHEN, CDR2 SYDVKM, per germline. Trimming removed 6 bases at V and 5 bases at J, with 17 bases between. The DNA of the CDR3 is TGTGCCAGCAGAAGGGACGGAGCTAGGAACGAGCAGTACTTC. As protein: CASRRDGARNEQYF.

CDR3: CSVRLAGYQETQYF. The DNA of the CDR3 is TGCAGCGTACGACTAGCGGGGTACCAAGAGACCCAGTACTTC. This chain connects TRBV29-1 to TRBJ2-5; 11 positions match TRBD2. Germline values: CDR1 SQVTM, CDR2 ANQGSEA. The CDR3 spans 14 residues. The V and J ends lost 6 bases and 0 bases, in that order; junction bases with no gene match: 3.

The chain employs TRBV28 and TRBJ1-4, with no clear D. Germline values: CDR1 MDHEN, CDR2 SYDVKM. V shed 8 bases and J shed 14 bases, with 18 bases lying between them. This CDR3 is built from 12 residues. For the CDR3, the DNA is TGTGCCAGCGGCTTAGACACCTTTAAGCTGTTTTTT. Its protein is CASGLDTFKLFF. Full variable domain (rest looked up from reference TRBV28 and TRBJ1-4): DVKVTQSSRYLVKRTGEKVFLECVQDMDHENMFWYRQDPGLGLRLIYFSYDVKMKEKGDIPEGYSVSREKKERFSLILESASTNQTSMYLCASGLDTFKLFFGSGTQLSVL.

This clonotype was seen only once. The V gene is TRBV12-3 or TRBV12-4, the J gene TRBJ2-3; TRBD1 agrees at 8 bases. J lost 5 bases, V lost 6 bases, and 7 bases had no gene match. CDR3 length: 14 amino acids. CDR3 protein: CASRRGQGGDTQYF. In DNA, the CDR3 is TGTGCCAGCAGAAGAGGACAGGGAGGAGATACGCAGTATTTT.

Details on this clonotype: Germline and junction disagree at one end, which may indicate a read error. The CDR3 bases are TGTGCCGGCAGCGTCAGTGGTTGGGTGGGGAATAGCGAGCAGTACTTC. It specifies CAGSVSGWVGNSEQYF. The rearrangement links TRBV9 to TRBJ2-7; the D is unclear. The CDR3 has 16 amino acids. Looked up from germline, CDR1 is SGDLS and CDR2 is YYNGEE.

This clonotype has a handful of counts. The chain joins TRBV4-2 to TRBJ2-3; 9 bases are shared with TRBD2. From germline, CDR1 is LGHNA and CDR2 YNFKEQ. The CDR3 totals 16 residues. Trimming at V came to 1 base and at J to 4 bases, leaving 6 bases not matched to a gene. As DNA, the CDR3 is TGTGCCAGCAGCCAAGGAAGCGGGGGGAGGGCAGATACGCAGTATTTT. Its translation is CASSQGSGGRADTQYF.

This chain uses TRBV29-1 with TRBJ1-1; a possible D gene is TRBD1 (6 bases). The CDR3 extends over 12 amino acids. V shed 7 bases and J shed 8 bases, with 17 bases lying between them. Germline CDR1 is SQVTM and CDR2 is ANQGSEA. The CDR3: CSASRQGREAFF. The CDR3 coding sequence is TGCAGCGCTTCGCGGCAGGGGCGGGAAGCTTTCTTT. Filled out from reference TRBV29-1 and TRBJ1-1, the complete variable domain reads SAVISQKPSRDICQRGTSLTIQCQVDSQVTMMFWYRQQPGQSLTLIATANQGSEATYESGFVIDKFPISRPNLTFSTLTVSNMSPEDSSIYLCSASRQGREAFFGQGTRLTVV.

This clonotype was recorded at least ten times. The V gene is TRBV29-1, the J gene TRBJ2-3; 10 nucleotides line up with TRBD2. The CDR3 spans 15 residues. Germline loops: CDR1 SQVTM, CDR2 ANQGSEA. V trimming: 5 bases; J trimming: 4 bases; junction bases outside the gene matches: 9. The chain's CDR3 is CSVRAGGPSADTQYF. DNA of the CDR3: TGCAGCGTTAGAGCGGGAGGGCCGAGTGCAGATACGCAGTATTTT.

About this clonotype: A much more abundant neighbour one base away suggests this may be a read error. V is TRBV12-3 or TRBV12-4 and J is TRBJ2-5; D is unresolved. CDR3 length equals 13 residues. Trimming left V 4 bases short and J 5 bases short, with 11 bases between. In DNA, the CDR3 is TGTGCCAGCAGTTCGGCCCGGGTCGAGACCCAGTACTTC. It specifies CASSSARVETQYF.

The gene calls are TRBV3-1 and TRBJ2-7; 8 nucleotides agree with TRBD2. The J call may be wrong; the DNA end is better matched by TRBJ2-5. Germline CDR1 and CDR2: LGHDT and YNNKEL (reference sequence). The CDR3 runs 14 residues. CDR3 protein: CASSYTSGLQTQYF. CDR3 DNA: TGTGCCAGCAGCTATACTAGCGGCCTTCAGACCCAGTACTTC.

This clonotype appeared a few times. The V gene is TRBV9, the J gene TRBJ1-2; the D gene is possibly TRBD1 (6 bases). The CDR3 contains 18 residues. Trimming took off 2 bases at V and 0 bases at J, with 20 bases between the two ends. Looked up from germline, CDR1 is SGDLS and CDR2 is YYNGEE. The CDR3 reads CASSVTDSWFHPNYGYTF. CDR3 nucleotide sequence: TGTGCCAGCAGCGTTACGGACAGCTGGTTTCACCCTAACTATGGCTACACCTTC.

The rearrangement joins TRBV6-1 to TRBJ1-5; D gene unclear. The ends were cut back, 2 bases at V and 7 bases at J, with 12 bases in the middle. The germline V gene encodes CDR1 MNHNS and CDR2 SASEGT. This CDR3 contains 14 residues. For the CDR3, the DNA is TGTGCCAGCAGTGAACGGGGAGGTGGACAGCCCCAGCATTTT. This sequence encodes CASSERGGGQPQHF.